This is a list of T cell receptor beta chains from one sample in a study of CD8 T cell repertoires and HIV-1 epitope variants. These receptors have no known antigen. Method: immunoSEQ multiplex PCR; TCRdb's copy keeps in-frame clones and lacks some. The repertoire holds 950 to 1,100 clones, with less than 70% as singletons. The sequenced material came from cultured CD8+ T cells derived from PBMCs. The receptors derive from a male donor with HIV. The CDR3 runs from the conserved cysteine through the conserved F or W. Fields, in order: J gene, clone size, V gene, D gene, CDR3 DNA, CDR3 protein. A D gene is named only where the DNA matches it firmly. Part of the rows lack a size; the others show once, few, many or a class for expanded clones.

>TRBJ1-5|NA|TRBV6-1|NA
TGTGCCAGCAGAGGACGGATAAGCAATCAGCCCCAGCATTTT
CASRGRISNQPQHF
>TRBJ1-5|NA|TRBV5-1|NA
TGCGCCAGCAGCTTAGATAGCAATCAGCCCCAGCATTTT
CASSLDSNQPQHF
>TRBJ2-1|few|TRBV2|TRBD1
TGTGCCAGCAGTGAACCCAAGGACAGGGTGGTTGGGAATGAGCAGTTCTTC
CASSEPKDRVVGNEQFF
>TRBJ1-6|once|TRBV4-3|TRBD1
TGCGCCAGCAGCCAAGAGATAGGGGGCATCTTACCCCTCCACTTT
CASSQEIGGILPLHF
>TRBJ2-7|NA|TRBV27|NA
TGTGCCAGCAGGAACTGGGACTCCTACGAGCAGTACTTC
CASRNWDSYEQYF
>TRBJ1-4|few|TRBV29-1|NA
TGCAGCGTTGGTGTGAGTGCAACTAATGAAAAACTGTTTTTT
CSVGVSATNEKLFF
>TRBJ2-6|few|TRBV14|NA
TGTGCCAGCAGCCAAGAAACGGGGAGATCGGCTGGGGCCAACGTCCTGACTTTC
CASSQETGRSAGANVLTF
>TRBJ2-7|NA|TRBV6-1|NA
TGTGCCAGCAGTGAAGATGGAGGGGGGATGTGGGAGCAGTACTTC
CASSEDGGGMWEQYF
>TRBJ2-5|NA|TRBV5-6|NA
TGTGCCAGCAGCTTCCTAACACCTCAAGAGACCCAGTACTTC
CASSFLTPQETQYF
>TRBJ2-2|NA|TRBV5-6|NA
TGTGCCAGCAGCCCGGAGATGAACACCGGGGAGCTGTTTTTT
CASSPEMNTGELFF
>TRBJ1-2|NA|TRBV6-5|TRBD1
TGTGCCAGCAGTTACTCGACAGGGCTGGGCTACACCTTC
CASSYSTGLGYTF
>TRBJ2-7|NA|TRBV28|TRBD2
TGTGCCAGCAGTCCCCGGGGGGTGACCGAGCAGTACTTC
CASSPRGVTEQYF
>TRBJ1-2|large|TRBV6-1|NA
TGTGCCAGCAGTGAACTTCCACAAGACCTAGACTATGGCTACACCTTC
CASSELPQDLDYGYTF
>TRBJ2-7|NA|TRBV4-1|TRBD1
TGCGCCAGCAGCGGATCGGGGACAGGGGGCTACGAGCAGTACTTC
CASSGSGTGGYEQYF
>TRBJ2-1|NA|TRBV7-6|NA
TGTGCCAGCAGCTTAGCGTGGGGCAATGAGCAGTTCTTC
CASSLAWGNEQFF
>TRBJ1-2|few|TRBV5-6|NA
TGTGCCAGCAGCGCGGGTACTTATGGCTACACCTTC
CASSAGTYGYTF
>TRBJ2-1|NA|TRBV4-1|TRBD2
TGCGCCAGCAGCCAAGACCTAGCGGGGGGGCACGACAATGAGCAGTTCTTC
CASSQDLAGGHDNEQFF
>TRBJ2-1|few|TRBV2|NA
TGTGCCAGCAGTGATTGGACTTACAATGAGCAGTTCTTC
CASSDWTYNEQFF
>TRBJ1-5|NA|TRBV5-6|NA
TGTGCCAGCAGCTTGGCTGGGGGTTCTCAGCCCCAGCATTTT
CASSLAGGSQPQHF
>TRBJ2-7|NA|TRBV6-5|TRBD2
TGTGCCAGCAGGCAAGGACTAGCGGGAATCTACGAGCAGTACTTC
CASRQGLAGIYEQYF
>TRBJ2-7|NA|TRBV4-2|NA
TGTGCCAGCAGCCAAGACGCGGGCCCAACTTCCTACGAGCAGTACTTC
CASSQDAGPTSYEQYF
>TRBJ2-7|NA|TRBV10-2|TRBD2
TGCGCCAGCAGGGCCCTAGCGGGAGATCTCTCTTGGGAGCAGTACTTC
CASRALAGDLSWEQYF
>TRBJ1-1|NA|TRBV4-3|NA
TGCGCCAGCAGCCAAGATCGGACAACGATGGGGACTGAAGCTTTCTTT
CASSQDRTTMGTEAFF
>TRBJ2-1|NA|TRBV28|NA
TGTGCCAGCAGTTTAAACATCAATGAGCAGTTCTTC
CASSLNINEQFF
>TRBJ2-2|few|TRBV2|NA
TGTGCCAGCAGCACCGGGACTGGCTCCTGGGAGCTGTTTTTT
CASSTGTGSWELFF
>TRBJ2-7|NA|TRBV28|NA
TGTGCCAGCAGTTCCACCGACAGGTTTTACGAGCAGTACTTC
CASSSTDRFYEQYF
>TRBJ1-4|NA|TRBV9|NA
TGTGCCAGCAGCGGCACCGGGACTGGTAATGAAAAACTGTTTTTT
CASSGTGTGNEKLFF
>TRBJ2-1|NA|TRBV6-5|NA
TGTGCCAGCAGTTACACGGGGAATGAGCAGTTCTTC
CASSYTGNEQFF
>TRBJ2-5|few|TRBV6-6|NA
TGTGCCAGCAGCCACGGCCCCCCAGAGACCCAGTACTTC
CASSHGPPETQYF
>TRBJ1-5|NA|TRBV2|NA
TGTGCCAGCAGTGTTGGGCAGTCCGAGCCCCAGCATTTT
CASSVGQSEPQHF
>TRBJ2-7|NA|TRBV6-5|TRBD2
TGTGCCAGCAGCCCGGGGGGGGGCGAGCAGTACTTC
CASSPGGGEQYF
>TRBJ2-3|NA|TRBV6-1|TRBD2
TGTGCCAGCAGTGACCTAGCGGGGGACAACCCCACAGATACGCAGTATTTT
CASSDLAGDNPTDTQYF
>TRBJ1-2|NA|TRBV27|TRBD1
TGTGCCAGCAGTATTACAGGGGCTGGCTACACCTTC
CASSITGAGYTF
>TRBJ2-1|large|TRBV2|NA
TGTGCCAGCAGTGAGGGGGGGACATTGAATGAGCAGTTCTTC
CASSEGGTLNEQFF
>TRBJ2-7|few|TRBV4-2|TRBD1
TGTGCCAGCAGCCAAACAGGGGTCAACGAGCAGTACTTC
CASSQTGVNEQYF
>TRBJ1-5|NA|TRBV7-2|NA
TGTGCCAGCAGCTTAGAAGGTTATAGCAATCAGCCCCAGCATTTT
CASSLEGYSNQPQHF
>TRBJ2-7|NA|TRBV4-1|TRBD2
TGCGCCAGCAGAGGGACTATCAGCTGGGACGAGCAGTACTTC
CASRGTISWDEQYF
>TRBJ2-7|NA|TRBV27|TRBD2
TGTGCCAGCGGCCGGGGGGAAGCAATGGCCGAGCAGTACTTC
CASGRGEAMAEQYF
>TRBJ1-6|NA|TRBV6-4|NA
TGTGCCAGCAGTGACGGAGATAATTCACCCCTCCACTTT
CASSDGDNSPLHF
>TRBJ1-2|NA|TRBV2|NA
TGTGCCAGCAGTGCTAGACGTCGGCAGCTCGGAGATGGCTACACCTTC
CASSARRRQLGDGYTF
>TRBJ2-7|NA|TRBV6-1|NA
TGTGCCAGCAGTGAAGGAGCAGGTCCCTACGAGCAGTACTTC
CASSEGAGPYEQYF
>TRBJ2-1|NA|TRBV5-6|TRBD2
TGTGCCAGCAGCTCAAACCCGGGACTAGCGGGGGTTGAGCAGTTCTTC
CASSSNPGLAGVEQFF